This T cell receptor (beta chain) was sequenced for a study of T-cell reconstitution after alpha-beta-depleted transplantation in children. Study observations and caveats: When one year had passed after transplant, most T-cell counts and diversity came from newly produced T cells. There were reportedly several hundred expanded graft clones from which alpha-beta T cells came about two months after transplant.

Unique molecular identifiers were incorporated during preparation of the TCRbeta library. Using its own MiXCR run on the PCR reads, TCRdb lists one record per CDR3 protein. The sample lists about 170,000 distinct CDR3 sequences, 11% seen once, with roughly 13% in the top ten. In this sample, this clonotype turned up many times. Its antigen is not known. This clonotype was sampled from a boy aged 2 to 10 with acute myeloid leukemia, due to receive a stem cell transplant. Here the sequenced sample was PBMCs, taken before TCRalphabeta/CD19-depleted stem cell transplant.

CDR3 coding DNA: TGTGCCAGCAGTTTACAGGGGGCTCAGTTCTTC. Translation: CASSLQGAQFF. The V and J genes are TRBV12-3 or TRBV12-4 and TRBJ2-1; 8 bases agree with TRBD1. J gave up 13 bases and V 2 bases, and 1 base lay outside the gene matches. The length of the CDR3 is 11 residues.